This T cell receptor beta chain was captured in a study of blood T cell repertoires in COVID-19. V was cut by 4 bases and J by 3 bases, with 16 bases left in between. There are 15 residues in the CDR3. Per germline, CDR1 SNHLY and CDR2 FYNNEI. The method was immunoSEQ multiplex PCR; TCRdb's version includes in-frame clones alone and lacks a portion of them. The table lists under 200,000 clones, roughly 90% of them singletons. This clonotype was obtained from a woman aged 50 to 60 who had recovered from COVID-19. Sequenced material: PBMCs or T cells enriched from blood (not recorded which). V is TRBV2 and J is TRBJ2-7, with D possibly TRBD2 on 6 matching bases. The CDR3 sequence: CASSGVWDSRYEQYF. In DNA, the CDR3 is TGTGCCAGCAGTGGGGTGTGGGACTCCCGCTACGAGCAGTACTTC.